This note documents a single T cell receptor (beta chain) sequence. The antigen is not known. The sample is drawn from a study of shared clonotypes between healthy human individuals. Sequencing was performed with immunoSEQ multiplex PCR; in TCRdb, only in-frame clones are kept and a portion is missing. The sample yields more than 2,000,000 clones, approximately 93% seen once. Study findings and constraints: Only blood was sampled, and tissue TCR repertoires likely differ from blood ones. What rarefaction showed was incomplete sorted-subset sequencing despite large depth.

The CDR3 is 16 residues long. The J segment lost 5 bases and the V segment lost 7 bases, leaving 17 bases of the junction unmatched. The germline CDR1 and CDR2 sequences are SNHLY and FYNNEI. The V gene is TRBV2, the J gene TRBJ2-7; 7 nucleotides match TRBD2. The sequence was obtained from a man aged 18 to 29 in good health. Some clones in this sample may be carry-over from other donors' samples. The specimen was naive CD4+ T cells from PBMCs. The subset was: CD45RA+ positively selected. CDR3 in DNA: TGTGCCAGCATCGTCGAGCCACTAGCGCATATCAACGAGCAGTACTTC. It encodes CASIVEPLAHINEQYF.